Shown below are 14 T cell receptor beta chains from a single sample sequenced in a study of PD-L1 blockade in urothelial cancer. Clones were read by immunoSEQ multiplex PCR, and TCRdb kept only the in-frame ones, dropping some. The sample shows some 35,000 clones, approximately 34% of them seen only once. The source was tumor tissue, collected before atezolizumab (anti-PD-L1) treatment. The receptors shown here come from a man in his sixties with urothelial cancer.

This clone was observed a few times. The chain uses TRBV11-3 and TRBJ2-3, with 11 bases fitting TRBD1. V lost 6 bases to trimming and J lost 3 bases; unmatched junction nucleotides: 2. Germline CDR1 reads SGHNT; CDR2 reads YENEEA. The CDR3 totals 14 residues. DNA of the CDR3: TGTGCCAGCAGGGACAGGGGGCGAACAGATACGCAGTATTTT. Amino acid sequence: CASRDRGRTDTQYF.

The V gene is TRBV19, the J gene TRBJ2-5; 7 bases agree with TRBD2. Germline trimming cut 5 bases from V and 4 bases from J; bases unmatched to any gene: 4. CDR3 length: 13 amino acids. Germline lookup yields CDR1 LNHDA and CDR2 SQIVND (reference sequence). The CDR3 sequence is CASSQGGVETQYF. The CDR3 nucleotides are TGTGCCAGTAGTCAGGGAGGGGTAGAGACCCAGTACTTC.

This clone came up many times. For the CDR3, the DNA is TGTGCCAGCGTTCCTCGCAGGGGAAGCTCCTACGAGCAGTACTTC. It encodes CASVPRRGSSYEQYF. The chain links TRBV6-8 to TRBJ2-7; maybe TRBD1 (6 bases). Germline lookup yields CDR1 MNHGY and CDR2 SAAAGT. The CDR3 runs to 15 residues. Trimming removed 8 bases at V and 0 bases at J, with 17 bases between.

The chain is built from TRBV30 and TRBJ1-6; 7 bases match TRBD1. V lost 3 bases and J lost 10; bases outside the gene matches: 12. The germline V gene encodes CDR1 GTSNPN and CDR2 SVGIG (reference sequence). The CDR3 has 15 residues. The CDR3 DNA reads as TGTGCCTGGAGAGCAAACAGGGGCAATCGGTCACCCCTCCACTTT. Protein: CAWRANRGNRSPLHF. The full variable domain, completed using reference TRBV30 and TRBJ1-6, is SQTIHQWPATLVQPVGSPLSLECTVEGTSNPNLYWYRQAAGRGLQLLFYSVGIGQISSEVPQNLSASRPQDRQFILSSKKLLLSDSGFYLCAWRANRGNRSPLHFGNGTRLTVT.

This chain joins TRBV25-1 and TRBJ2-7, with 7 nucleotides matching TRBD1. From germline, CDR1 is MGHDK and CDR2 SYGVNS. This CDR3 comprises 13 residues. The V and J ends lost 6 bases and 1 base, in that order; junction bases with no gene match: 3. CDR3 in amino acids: CASRDRESYEQYF. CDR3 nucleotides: TGTGCCAGCAGAGACAGGGAATCCTACGAGCAGTACTTC.

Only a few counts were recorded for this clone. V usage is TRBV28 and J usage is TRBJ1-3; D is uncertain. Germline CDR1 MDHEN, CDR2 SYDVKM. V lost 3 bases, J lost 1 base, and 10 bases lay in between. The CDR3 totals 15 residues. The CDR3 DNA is TGTGCCAGCAGTTTCGCAGCCTTTTCTGGAAACACCATATATTTT. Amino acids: CASSFAAFSGNTIYF.

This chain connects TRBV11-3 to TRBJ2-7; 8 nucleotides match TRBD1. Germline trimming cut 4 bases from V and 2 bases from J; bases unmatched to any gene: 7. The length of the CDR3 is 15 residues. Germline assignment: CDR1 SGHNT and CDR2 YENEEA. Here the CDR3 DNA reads TGTGCCAGCAGCTCTACAGGGGGTTGGACCTACGAGCAGTACTTC. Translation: CASSSTGGWTYEQYF.

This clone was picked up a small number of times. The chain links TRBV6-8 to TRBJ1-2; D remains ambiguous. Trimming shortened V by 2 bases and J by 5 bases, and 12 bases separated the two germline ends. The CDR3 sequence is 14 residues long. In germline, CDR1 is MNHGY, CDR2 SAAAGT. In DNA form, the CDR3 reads TGTGCCAGCAGTTACAGGAAGACTGTTTATGGCTACACCTTC. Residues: CASSYRKTVYGYTF.

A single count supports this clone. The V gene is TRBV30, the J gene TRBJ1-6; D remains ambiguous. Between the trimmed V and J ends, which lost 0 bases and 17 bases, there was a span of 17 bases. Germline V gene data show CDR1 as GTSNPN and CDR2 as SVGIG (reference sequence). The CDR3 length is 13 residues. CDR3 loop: CAWSVREVLRVHF. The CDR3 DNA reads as TGTGCCTGGAGTGTACGGGAGGTCCTCCGGGTCCACTTT.

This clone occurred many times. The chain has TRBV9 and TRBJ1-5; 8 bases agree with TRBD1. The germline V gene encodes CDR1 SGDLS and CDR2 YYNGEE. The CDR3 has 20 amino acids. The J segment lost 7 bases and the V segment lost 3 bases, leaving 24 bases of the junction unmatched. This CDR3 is CASSALRQGNFTRDGQPQHF. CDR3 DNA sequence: TGTGCCAGCAGCGCGCTCCGACAGGGGAATTTTACCCGAGACGGCCAGCCCCAGCATTTT.

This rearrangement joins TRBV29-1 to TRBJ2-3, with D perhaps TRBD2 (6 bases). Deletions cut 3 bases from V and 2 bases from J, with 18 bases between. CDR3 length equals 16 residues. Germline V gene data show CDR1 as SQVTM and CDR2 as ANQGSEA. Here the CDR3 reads CSVDGVEGTLTDTQYF. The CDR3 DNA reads TGCAGCGTTGACGGGGTTGAAGGGACTCTCACAGATACGCAGTATTTT.

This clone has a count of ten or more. CDR3 DNA: TGTGCCAGCAGCCCACCGTATTCTGGGGCCAACGTCCTGACTTTC. Residues: CASSPPYSGANVLTF. This rearrangement joins TRBV11-3 to TRBJ2-6; no definite D call. V was cut by 5 bases and J by 1 base, with 9 bases left in between. The germline V gene has CDR1 SGHNT and CDR2 YENEEA. The CDR3 totals 15 residues.

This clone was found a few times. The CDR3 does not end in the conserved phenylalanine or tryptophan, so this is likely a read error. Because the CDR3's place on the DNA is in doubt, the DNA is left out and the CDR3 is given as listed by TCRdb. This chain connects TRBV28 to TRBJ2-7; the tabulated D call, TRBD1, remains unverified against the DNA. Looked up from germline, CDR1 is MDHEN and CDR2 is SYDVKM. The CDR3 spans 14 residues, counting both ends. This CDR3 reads CASSSTGTPSAAHL.

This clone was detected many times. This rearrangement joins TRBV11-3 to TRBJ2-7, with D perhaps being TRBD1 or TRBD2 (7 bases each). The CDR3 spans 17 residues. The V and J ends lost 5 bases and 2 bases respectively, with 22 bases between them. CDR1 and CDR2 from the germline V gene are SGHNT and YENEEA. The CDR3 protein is CASSRFGEGATTYEQYF. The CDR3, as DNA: TGTGCCAGCAGCCGATTCGGGGAGGGGGCCACCACCTACGAGCAGTACTTC.